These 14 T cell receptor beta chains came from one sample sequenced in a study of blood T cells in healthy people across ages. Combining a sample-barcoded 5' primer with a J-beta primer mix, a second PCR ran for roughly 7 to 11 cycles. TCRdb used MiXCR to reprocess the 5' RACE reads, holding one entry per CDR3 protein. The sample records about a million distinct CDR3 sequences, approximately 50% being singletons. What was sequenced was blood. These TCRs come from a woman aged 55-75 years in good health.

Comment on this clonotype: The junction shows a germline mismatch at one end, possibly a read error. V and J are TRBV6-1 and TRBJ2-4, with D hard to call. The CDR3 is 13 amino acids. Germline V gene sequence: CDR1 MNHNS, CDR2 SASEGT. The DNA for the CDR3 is TGTGCCTGCAGCCGGACGGAAAAAAACATTCAGTACTTC. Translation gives CACSRTEKNIQYF.

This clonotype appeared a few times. This CDR3 is CASRETYEQYF. The CDR3 DNA reads TGTGCCAGCAGGGAAACCTACGAGCAGTACTTC. The chain has TRBV2 and TRBJ2-7; D gene uncertain. V was trimmed by 6 bases and J by 2 bases, leaving 5 bases between them. The CDR3 contains 11 residues. Germline assignment: CDR1 SNHLY and CDR2 FYNNEI.

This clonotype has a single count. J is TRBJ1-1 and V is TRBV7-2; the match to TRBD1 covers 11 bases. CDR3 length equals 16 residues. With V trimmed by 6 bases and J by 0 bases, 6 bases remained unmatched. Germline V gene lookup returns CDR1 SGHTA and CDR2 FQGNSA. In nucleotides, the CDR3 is TGTGCCAGCAGGGCCGGGACAGGGGGGATGAACACTGAAGCTTTCTTT. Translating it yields CASRAGTGGMNTEAFF.

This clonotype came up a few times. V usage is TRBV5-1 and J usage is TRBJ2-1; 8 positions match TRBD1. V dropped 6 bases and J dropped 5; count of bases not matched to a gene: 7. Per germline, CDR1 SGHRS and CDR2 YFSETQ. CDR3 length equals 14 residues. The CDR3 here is CASTPDREHNEQFF. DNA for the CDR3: TGCGCCAGCACCCCGGACAGGGAGCACAATGAGCAGTTCTTC.

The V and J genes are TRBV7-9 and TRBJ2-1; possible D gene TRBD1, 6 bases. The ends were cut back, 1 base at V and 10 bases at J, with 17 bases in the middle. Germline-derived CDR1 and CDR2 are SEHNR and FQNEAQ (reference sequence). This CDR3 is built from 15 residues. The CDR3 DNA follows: TGTGCCAGCAGCTTAGTGGGGACAAACCTGTGGGAGCAGTTCTTC. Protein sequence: CASSLVGTNLWEQFF.

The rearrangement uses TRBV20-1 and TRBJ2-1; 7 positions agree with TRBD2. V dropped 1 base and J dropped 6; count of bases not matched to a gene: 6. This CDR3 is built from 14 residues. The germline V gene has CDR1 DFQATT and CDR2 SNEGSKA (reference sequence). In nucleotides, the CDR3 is TGCAGTGCTAGAGTAGCGGGCCAATCCAATGAGCAGTTCTTC. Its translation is CSARVAGQSNEQFF.

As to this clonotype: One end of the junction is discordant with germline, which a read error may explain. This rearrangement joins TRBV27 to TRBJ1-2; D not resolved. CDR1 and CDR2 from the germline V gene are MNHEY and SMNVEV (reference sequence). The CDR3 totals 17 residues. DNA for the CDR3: TGTGCCAGCATGCAAATACTTTCAGGCCGCGCTAACTGTGGCTACACCTTC. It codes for CASMQILSGRANCGYTF.

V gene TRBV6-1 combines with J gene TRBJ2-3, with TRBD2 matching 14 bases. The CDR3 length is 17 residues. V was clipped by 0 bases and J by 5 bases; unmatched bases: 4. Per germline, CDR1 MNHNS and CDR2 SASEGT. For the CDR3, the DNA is TGTGCCAGCAGTGAAGCGAGAGGACTAGCGGGAGGAGATACGCAGTATTTT. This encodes CASSEARGLAGGDTQYF.

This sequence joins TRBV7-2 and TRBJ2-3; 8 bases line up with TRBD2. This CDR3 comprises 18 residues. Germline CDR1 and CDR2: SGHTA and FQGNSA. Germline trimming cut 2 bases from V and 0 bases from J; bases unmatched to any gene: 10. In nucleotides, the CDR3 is TGTGCCAGCAGCTTAAGAGGCGGGACTAGAACTAGCACAGATACGCAGTATTTT. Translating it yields CASSLRGGTRTSTDTQYF.

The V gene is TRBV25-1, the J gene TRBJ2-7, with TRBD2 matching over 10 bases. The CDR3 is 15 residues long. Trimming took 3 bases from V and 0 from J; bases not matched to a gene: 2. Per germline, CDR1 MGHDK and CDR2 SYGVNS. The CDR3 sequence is CASSDPSGSSYEQYF. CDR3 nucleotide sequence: TGTGCCAGCAGTGATCCTAGCGGGAGCTCCTACGAGCAGTACTTC.

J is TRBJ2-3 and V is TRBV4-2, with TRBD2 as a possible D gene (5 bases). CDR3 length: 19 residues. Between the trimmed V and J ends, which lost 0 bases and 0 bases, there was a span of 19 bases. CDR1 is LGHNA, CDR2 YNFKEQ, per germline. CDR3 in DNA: TGTGCCAGCAGCCAAGATTCAGGTGTTTGGCGGGCCAGCACAGATACGCAGTATTTT. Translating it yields CASSQDSGVWRASTDTQYF.

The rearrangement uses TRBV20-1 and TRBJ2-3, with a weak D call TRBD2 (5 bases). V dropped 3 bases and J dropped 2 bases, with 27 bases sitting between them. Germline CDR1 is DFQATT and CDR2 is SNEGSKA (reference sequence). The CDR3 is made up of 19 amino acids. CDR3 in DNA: TGCAGTGCTAGCTTGCTTCTTACGACTGACTATTGGGACACAGATACGCAGTATTTT. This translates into CSASLLLTTDYWDTDTQYF.

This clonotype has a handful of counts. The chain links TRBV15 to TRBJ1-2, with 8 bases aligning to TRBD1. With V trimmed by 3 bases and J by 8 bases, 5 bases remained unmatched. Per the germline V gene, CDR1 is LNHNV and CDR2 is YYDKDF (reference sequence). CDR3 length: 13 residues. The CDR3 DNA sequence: TGTGCCACCAGCAGTGCCCGGGACAGGGGCTACACCTTC. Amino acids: CATSSARDRGYTF.

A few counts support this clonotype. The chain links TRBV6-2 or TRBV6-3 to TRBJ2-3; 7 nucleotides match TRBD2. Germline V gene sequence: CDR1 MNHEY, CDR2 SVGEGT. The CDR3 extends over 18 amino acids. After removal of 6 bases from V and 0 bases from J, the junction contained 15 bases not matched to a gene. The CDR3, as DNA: TGTGCCAGCAGAAGAATGCTAGCGGCACAAGATAGCACAGATACGCAGTATTTT. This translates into CASRRMLAAQDSTDTQYF.